This T cell receptor (beta chain) came from a study of blood T cells in healthy people across ages. Study-level results: Not knowing donor CMV status may have confounded expanded clonotype changes.

The CDR3 sequence is 15 residues long. Germline CDR1 and CDR2: MDHEN and SYDVKM. Trimming stripped 6 bases from V and 0 bases from J, with 14 bases between. A few counts support this clonotype. The antigen is not known. The authors ran a second PCR of about 7 to 12 cycles using a sample-barcoded 5' primer and a J-beta primer mix. Sequencing recovered at least 3 million CDR3-containing paired-end reads from each sample. TCRdb independently ran MiXCR on the 5' RACE reads; one entry per CDR3 protein. The sample has around 520,000 distinct CDR3 sequences; about 29% are singletons. These sequences were also reported in another study, on T cells of mothers and their children.

The TCR sequence derives from a boy between 2 and 10 years old in good health. The source material was blood. This chain links TRBV28 with TRBJ1-2, with D perhaps TRBD1 (6 bases). This CDR3 is CASRYYGQSNYGYTF. The CDR3 DNA is TGTGCCAGCAGATACTACGGACAGTCTAACTATGGCTACACCTTC.